The subject of this entry is one T cell receptor beta chain. The record originates from a study of blood T cell repertoires in COVID-19. Background on the study: Spain, Italy and the United States supplied samples that represented acute and convalescent COVID-19. T cells, B-cell-depleted T cells, or PBMCs supplied cDNA or gDNA.

In the authors' workflow: Reference gene primer amplification in the assay estimated nucleated cell counts. Method: immunoSEQ multiplex PCR; TCRdb's copy keeps in-frame clones and lacks some. Clone size and V and J calls were adopted from that table, with D and trimming inferred from the DNA. The data show roughly 80,000 clones, with approximately 80% seen just once and roughly 10% held by the top ten. The V segment lost 8 bases and the J segment 2 bases; nucleotides outside the gene matches: 7. CDR1 is MNHEY and CDR2 is SMNVEV in the germline V gene (reference sequence). The CDR3 covers 14 residues.

The clonotype comes from a human donor in a cohort sampled during active COVID-19. The V gene is TRBV27, the J gene TRBJ2-3; TRBD2 matches at 7 bases. The sequencing sample was made of peripheral blood. The CDR3 reads CASGSAGATDTQYF. The DNA for the CDR3 is TGTGCCAGCGGGTCGGCGGGAGCCACAGATACGCAGTATTTT.